The clone carrying this TCR beta chain was observed a handful of times. The data were taken from a study of blood T cells in healthy people across ages. Study information: About one barcoded beta molecule per two T cells came from capture by template switching.

The CDR3 covers 15 residues. CDR1 is SGHTA, CDR2 FQGNSA, per germline. Primed by a sample-barcoded 5' primer and a J-beta primer mix, a second PCR proceeded for 7 to 11 cycles. TCRdb used MiXCR to reprocess the 5' RACE reads, holding one entry per CDR3 protein. This table holds about 1.7 million distinct CDR3 sequences, roughly 30% found once. The sequence came from a woman in her 30s in good health. The sequencing input was blood. V and J are TRBV7-2 and TRBJ2-1; D may be TRBD1 (5 bases). The closer fit of TRBJ2-7 to the DNA end suggests the J call may be wrong. The CDR3: CASSPDSWAGYEQYV. In DNA form, the CDR3 reads TGTGCCAGCAGCCCTGACAGTTGGGCCGGATACGAGCAGTACGTC.